Each of the 31 T cell receptor beta chains below was sequenced from the same sample in a study of T cells after yellow fever vaccination. TCRdb analysed the 5' RACE reads with MiXCR anew, one entry per CDR3 protein. The sample has approximately 610,000 distinct CDR3 sequences, about a sixth seen once. Sequenced material: PBMCs, taken about 5 days after the first yellow fever vaccination. Receptor source: a man between 18 and 35 years old who received the YFV17D yellow fever vaccine.

This clonotype was found a few times. The CDR3 here is CAISDPGTPLHPYF. CDR3 DNA: TGTGCCATCAGTGACCCCGGGACCCCTCTTCATCCGTACTTC. The chain joins TRBV10-3 to TRBJ2-7; D is possibly TRBD1 or TRBD2 (5 bases each). Between the trimmed V and J ends, which lost 3 bases and 12 bases, there was a span of 21 bases. In germline, CDR1 is ENHRY, CDR2 SYGVKD. This CDR3 spans 14 amino acids.

This clonotype was counted a few times. The chain links TRBV20-1 to TRBJ1-1; 10 nucleotides line up with TRBD1. V shed 5 bases and J 7 bases; nucleotides not matched to a gene: 4. The germline V gene encodes CDR1 DFQATT and CDR2 SNEGSKA (reference sequence). The CDR3 sequence is 12 residues long. The DNA of the CDR3 is TGCAGTGCTCCCGGGACAGGGGATGAAGCTTTCTTT. Encoded protein: CSAPGTGDEAFF.

The chain has TRBV5-6 and TRBJ2-7; TRBD2 aligns across 7 bases. This CDR3 spans 12 amino acids. Germline CDR1 SGHDT, CDR2 YYEEEE. V lost 3 bases and J lost 3; bases outside the gene matches: 0. The CDR3 spells CASSWEGYEQYF. Written as DNA, the CDR3 is TGTGCCAGCAGCTGGGAGGGCTACGAGCAGTACTTC.

This rearrangement joins TRBV25-1 to TRBJ1-3; the match to TRBD1 covers 12 bases. The J segment lost 4 bases and the V segment lost 4 bases, leaving 5 bases of the junction unmatched. Germline V CDR1 and CDR2: MGHDK, SYGVNS. CDR3 length equals 16 residues. The CDR3 sequence is CASSGDRGPLGNTIYF. The CDR3 coding sequence is TGTGCCAGCAGTGGGGACAGGGGGCCTCTCGGAAACACCATATATTTT. The full variable domain, in which reference TRBV25-1 and TRBJ1-3 provide the parts outside the CDR3, is EADIYQTPRYLVIGTGKKITLECSQTMGHDKMYWYQQDPGMELHLIHYSYGVNSTEKGDLSSESTVSRIRTEHFPLTLESARPSHTSQYLCASSGDRGPLGNTIYFGEGSWLTVV.

This rearrangement joins TRBV6-5 to TRBJ1-1; D is unresolved. The germline V and J ends were trimmed by 6 bases and 0 bases, with 8 bases remaining between them. Germline V gene sequence: CDR1 MNHEY, CDR2 SVGAGI. The length of the CDR3 is 13 residues. CDR3 amino acids: CASSYPLNTEAFF. CDR3 nucleotides: TGTGCCAGCAGCTATCCTTTGAACACTGAAGCTTTCTTT.

This clonotype was counted between two and nine times. V and J are TRBV9 and TRBJ1-6; D not certain. Trimming cost V 0 bases and J 10 bases, with 8 bases left between them. Germline CDR1 and CDR2: SGDLS and YYNGEE. The CDR3 sequence is 13 residues long. The CDR3, as DNA: TGTGCCAGCAGCGTAGGGCCTGGGTCACCCCTCCACTTT. The encoded protein is CASSVGPGSPLHF. Supplemented by reference TRBV9 and TRBJ1-6, the full variable domain reads DSGVTQTPKHLITATGQRVTLRCSPRSGDLSVYWYQQSLDQGLQFLIQYYNGEERAKGNILERFSAQQFPDLHSELNLSSLELGDSALYFCASSVGPGSPLHFGNGTRLTVT.

This chain uses TRBV16 with TRBJ2-3, with a tentative D call TRBD1 (5 bases). The germline gives CDR1 KGHSY, CDR2 FQNENV. Trimming cost V 3 bases and J 2 bases, with 15 bases left between them. The CDR3 runs to 16 residues. The CDR3 region is CASSHSGLPYTDTQYF. Here the CDR3 DNA reads TGTGCCAGCAGCCACTCAGGGTTGCCCTACACAGATACGCAGTATTTT.

This clonotype has just a few counts. V usage is TRBV4-3 and J usage is TRBJ2-3, with no clear D. The germline V and J ends were trimmed by 0 bases and 5 bases, with 9 bases remaining between them. The V gene's germline CDR1 is LGHNA and CDR2 YSLEER. The CDR3 totals 14 residues. The CDR3 DNA is TGCGCCAGCAGCCAAGATGGGGAAGGAGATACGCAGTATTTT. Translating gives CASSQDGEGDTQYF.

This clonotype was recorded at least ten times. The V and J genes are TRBV12-3 or TRBV12-4 and TRBJ1-2; no definite D call. This CDR3 is built from 13 residues. The V end was cut by 3 bases, the J end by 0 bases, with 5 bases between. CDR3 protein: CASSFSANYGYTF. The CDR3 bases are TGTGCCAGCAGTTTCTCAGCTAACTATGGCTACACCTTC.

The DNA for the CDR3 is TGTGCCAGCAGTAAAAGACTAGCGGGGAGCACAGATACGCAGTATTTT. This sequence encodes CASSKRLAGSTDTQYF. The chain carries TRBV7-8 and TRBJ2-3; TRBD2 aligns across 11 bases. This CDR3 comprises 16 residues. Trimming at V came to 6 bases and at J to 0 bases, leaving 5 bases not matched to a gene. Germline CDR1 reads SGHVS; CDR2 reads FQNEAQ. Based on the CDR3 plus reference TRBV7-8 and TRBJ2-3, the full variable domain is GAGVSQSPRYKVAKRGQDVALRCDPISGHVSLFWYQQALGQGPEFLTYFQNEAQLDKSGLPSDRFFAERPEGSVSTLKIQRTQQEDSAVYLCASSKRLAGSTDTQYFGPGTRLTVL.

V usage is TRBV5-4 and J usage is TRBJ2-4, with a tentative D call TRBD1 (5 bases). V was trimmed by 4 bases and J by 6 bases, leaving 11 bases between them. The germline CDR1 and CDR2 sequences are SGHNT and YYREEE (reference sequence). This CDR3 is built from 13 residues. The CDR3 loop is CASSLDTRNIQYF. Written as DNA, the CDR3 is TGTGCCAGCAGCCTGGACACGAGAAACATTCAGTACTTC.

The DNA for the CDR3 is TGTGCCAGCAGCTTTGGCCAGGGGTATGGCGAGCAGTACTTC. Encoded protein: CASSFGQGYGEQYF. The chain uses TRBV7-2 and TRBJ2-7, with D perhaps matching TRBD1 (6 bases). V lost 3 bases and J 6 bases, leaving 15 bases between the germline ends. Germline V gene lookup returns CDR1 SGHTA and CDR2 FQGNSA. The CDR3 spans 14 residues.

The chain recombines TRBV19 with TRBJ2-3; possibly TRBD2 for D (5 bases). Trimming removed 5 bases at V and 1 base at J, with 10 bases between. Germline loops: CDR1 LNHDA, CDR2 SQIVND (reference sequence). CDR3 length: 14 amino acids. Here the CDR3 reads CASSSLGGTDTQYF. CDR3 sequence (DNA): TGTGCCAGTAGTTCCCTCGGGGGCACAGATACGCAGTATTTT.

V gene TRBV7-9 combines with J gene TRBJ1-2; D unclear. The CDR3 is 13 residues long. Germline-derived CDR1 and CDR2 are SEHNR and FQNEAQ (reference sequence). Between the trimmed V and J ends, which lost 6 bases and 9 bases, there was a span of 17 bases. The CDR3 loop reads CASRDDGSVSYTF. For the CDR3, the DNA is TGTGCCAGCAGGGATGACGGCTCTGTTAGCTACACCTTC.

The chain links TRBV11-2 to TRBJ2-3, with TRBD2 identical over 10 bases. The CDR3 contains 18 residues. The germline gives CDR1 SGHAT, CDR2 FQNNGV. The ends lost 6 bases at V and 4 bases at J; junction bases unmatched: 16. CDR3 nucleotides: TGTGCCAGCAGTAAATGGTCGGCGAGCGGGGGGGACGCAGATACGCAGTATTTT. Translating it yields CASSKWSASGGDADTQYF. Complete variable domain (other parts from reference TRBV11-2 and TRBJ2-3): EAGVAQSPRYKIIEKRQSVAFWCNPISGHATLYWYQQILGQGPKLLIQFQNNGVVDDSQLPKDRFSAERLKGVDSTLKIQPAKLEDSAVYLCASSKWSASGGDADTQYFGPGTRLTVL.

This clonotype was counted a few times. The chain joins TRBV27 to TRBJ2-6; D is undetermined. The germline V gene has CDR1 MNHEY and CDR2 SMNVEV (reference sequence). Trimming removed 5 bases from V and 0 bases from J, with 8 bases in between. The CDR3 covers 15 residues. The chain's CDR3 is CASSGSISGANVLTF. For the CDR3, the DNA is TGTGCCAGCAGTGGAAGTATCTCTGGGGCCAACGTCCTGACTTTC.

This clonotype was found many times. The genes are TRBV20-1 and TRBJ2-2, with D tentatively TRBD2 (6 bases). This CDR3 region has 16 residues. CDR1 is DFQATT, CDR2 SNEGSKA, per germline (reference sequence). V gave up 6 bases and J gave up 6 bases, with 23 bases separating them. This chain's CDR3 is CSAPSKPGTVAGELFF. CDR3 coding DNA: TGCAGTGCCCCTTCTAAACCCGGGACTGTGGCCGGGGAGCTGTTTTTT.

The gene calls are TRBV3-1 and TRBJ2-1, with TRBD1 as a possible D gene (5 bases). The length of the CDR3 is 15 residues. The V gene lost 7 bases and the J gene lost 7 bases, with 20 bases spanning the gap. CDR1 is LGHDT and CDR2 is YNNKEL in the germline V gene (reference sequence). CDR3 residues: CASTARSSPGNEQFF. As DNA, the CDR3 is TGTGCCAGCACCGCTCGCTCCTCCCCAGGGAATGAGCAGTTCTTC.

The J gene is TRBJ2-3, the V gene TRBV6-1; the match to TRBD2 covers 8 bases. V was clipped by 8 bases and J by 0 bases; unmatched bases: 10. The CDR3 is 16 amino acids. Germline V gene data show CDR1 as MNHNS and CDR2 as SASEGT. CDR3 in amino acids: CASPPREGTSTDTQYF. The DNA of the CDR3 is TGTGCCAGCCCCCCCCGGGAGGGAACTAGCACAGATACGCAGTATTTT.

This clonotype was counted once. The J gene is TRBJ2-4, the V gene TRBV7-2; D is possibly TRBD1 (6 bases). The germline CDR1 and CDR2 sequences are SGHTA and FQGNSA. With 3 bases removed from V and 1 base from J, the gap between germline ends came to 7 bases. This CDR3 has 14 amino acids. As DNA, the CDR3 is TGTGCCAGCAGCTTGGGGGCGGCCAAAAACATTCAGTACTTC. Amino acids: CASSLGAAKNIQYF.

As for this clonotype: A junction end diverges from the germline sequence, so it may reflect a read error. This rearrangement joins TRBV12-3 or TRBV12-4 to TRBJ1-3; D gene ambiguous. The CDR3 sequence is 11 residues long. The CDR3 region is CASSQGLERDF. The CDR3 DNA is TGTGCCAGCAGTCAAGGACTTGAGAGGGATTTT.

This clonotype occurred a few times. The chain combines TRBV12-3 or TRBV12-4 with TRBJ2-7, with 9 bases matching TRBD2. The CDR3 has 15 amino acids. Trimming took 5 bases from V and 7 from J; bases not matched to a gene: 12. The DNA for the CDR3 is TGTGCCAGCAGTCCTAGGGCGGGGGGGGCTGAAGAGCAGTACTTC. As protein: CASSPRAGGAEEQYF.

V is TRBV5-6 and J is TRBJ2-3, with 8 bases matching TRBD2. V lost 4 bases and J lost 14; bases outside the gene matches: 9. The CDR3 is 12 amino acids. Germline lookup yields CDR1 SGHDT and CDR2 YYEEEE. CDR3 residues: CASSAGLGPVYF. The CDR3 DNA follows: TGTGCCAGCAGCGCGGGACTAGGACCTGTGTATTTT.

This clonotype has only a few counts. CDR3 region: CASSLDRLGGYTF. CDR3 DNA: TGCGCCAGCAGCTTAGACAGGTTGGGTGGCTACACCTTC. The gene calls are TRBV5-1 and TRBJ1-2; the D gene is possibly TRBD1 (6 bases). The CDR3 totals 13 residues. Trimming shortened V by 2 bases and J by 7 bases, and 12 bases separated the two germline ends. Germline CDR1 and CDR2: SGHRS and YFSETQ.

The V call is TRBV18, the J call TRBJ1-3; a weak D match, TRBD1 (5 bases). This CDR3 contains 18 residues. The V end lost 1 base, the J end lost 2 bases, and 18 bases lay between the germline ends. Germline values: CDR1 KGHSH, CDR2 LQKENI. The DNA for the CDR3 is TGTGCCAGCTCACCACTTAGCGCCCAGGGTTTCACTGGAAACACCATATATTTT. Translated, it gives CASSPLSAQGFTGNTIYF.

CDR3 sequence reads: CASSRDSPTDTQYF. The CDR3 DNA is TGTGCCAGCAGTAGGGACAGCCCCACAGATACGCAGTATTTT. The chain links TRBV9 to TRBJ2-3; TRBD1 matches 7 bases. The CDR3 loop spans 14 amino acids. From germline, CDR1 is SGDLS and CDR2 YYNGEE. Trimming at V came to 5 bases and at J to 2 bases, leaving 5 bases not matched to a gene. The whole variable domain, filled in from reference TRBV9 and TRBJ2-3, reads DSGVTQTPKHLITATGQRVTLRCSPRSGDLSVYWYQQSLDQGLQFLIQYYNGEERAKGNILERFSAQQFPDLHSELNLSSLELGDSALYFCASSRDSPTDTQYFGPGTRLTVL.

This clonotype was recorded many times. The chain links TRBV12-3 or TRBV12-4 to TRBJ1-5, with D hard to call. The CDR3 consists of 12 residues. V gave up 8 bases and J gave up 0 bases, with 5 bases separating them. The CDR3 region is CASADSNQPQHF. The CDR3 nucleotides read TGTGCCAGCGCTGATAGCAATCAGCCCCAGCATTTT.

The chain recombines TRBV27 with TRBJ1-5; perhaps TRBD1 as D (6 bases). CDR3 length: 15 residues. Germline V CDR1 and CDR2: MNHEY, SMNVEV (reference sequence). Trimming left V 3 bases short and J 3 bases short, with 12 bases between. In DNA form, the CDR3 reads TGTGCCAGCAGTTTCGGGGGCGCGTTCAATCAGCCCCAGCATTTT. Amino acids: CASSFGGAFNQPQHF.

CDR3 amino acids: CASSYSSGATYEQYV. In DNA form, the CDR3 reads TGTGCCAGCAGTTACTCTAGCGGGGCTACCTACGAGCAGTACGTC. The V gene is TRBV6-2 or TRBV6-3, the J gene TRBJ2-7; TRBD2 matches at 8 bases. Germline V lookup: CDR1 MNHEY, CDR2 SVGEGT. V dropped 0 bases and J dropped 2; count of bases not matched to a gene: 3. This CDR3 spans 15 amino acids.

The chain uses TRBV7-2 and TRBJ1-6, with D hard to call. Germline V gene data show CDR1 as SGHTA and CDR2 as FQGNSA. Trimming removed 2 bases from V and 11 bases from J, with 13 bases in between. CDR3 size: 14 residues. The CDR3: CASSLSGESAPLHF. The CDR3 DNA follows: TGTGCCAGCAGCTTAAGCGGTGAATCGGCACCCCTCCACTTT.

The chain links TRBV4-3 to TRBJ2-1; D might be TRBD2 (7 bases). The CDR3 is 14 residues long. Between the trimmed V and J ends, which lost 1 base and 5 bases, there was a span of 9 bases. CDR1 and CDR2 (germline): LGHNA, YSLEER. CDR3 in amino acids: CASSQAGGHNEQFF. In DNA form, the CDR3 reads TGCGCCAGCAGCCAAGCGGGGGGCCACAATGAGCAGTTCTTC.